The sequence of this TCR beta chain was determined in a study of cytomegalovirus exposure and HLA in healthy donors. With 60 Vbeta and 13 Jbeta primers, the PCR was carried out. Clones were sequenced by immunoSEQ multiplex PCR, and TCRdb holds only the in-frame ones, with some missing. The data hold more than 75,000 clones, with approximately 74% observed a single time. Study results and limitations: Rare TCR sequences dominated, though some public TCRs recurred in many donors.

Only one count was recorded for this clone. As yet, its antigen is unknown. This CDR3 has 15 residues. The germline gives CDR1 SGDLS, CDR2 YYNGEE. Losses at the gene ends were 4 bases for V and 6 bases for J; bases not matched to a gene: 9. Sequenced sample: PBMCs. The rearrangement links TRBV9 to TRBJ2-1, with 8 positions matching TRBD2. The clonotype comes from a woman between 45 and 60 years old in good health and CMV-seropositive. The CDR3 DNA is TGTGCCAGCAGCTTAGCGGGATTGGAAGTCAATGAGCAGTTCTTC. Amino acids: CASSLAGLEVNEQFF.